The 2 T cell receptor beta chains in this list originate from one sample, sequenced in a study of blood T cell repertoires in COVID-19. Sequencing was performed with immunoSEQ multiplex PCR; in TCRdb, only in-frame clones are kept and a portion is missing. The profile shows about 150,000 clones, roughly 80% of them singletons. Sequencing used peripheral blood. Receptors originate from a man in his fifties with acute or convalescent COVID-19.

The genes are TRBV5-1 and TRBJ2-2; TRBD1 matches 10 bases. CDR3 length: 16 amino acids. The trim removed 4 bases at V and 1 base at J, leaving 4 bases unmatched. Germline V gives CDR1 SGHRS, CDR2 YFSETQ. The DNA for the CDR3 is TGCGCCAGCAGCGTCGGACAGGGGGAGAACACCGGGGAGCTGTTTTTT. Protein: CASSVGQGENTGELFF.

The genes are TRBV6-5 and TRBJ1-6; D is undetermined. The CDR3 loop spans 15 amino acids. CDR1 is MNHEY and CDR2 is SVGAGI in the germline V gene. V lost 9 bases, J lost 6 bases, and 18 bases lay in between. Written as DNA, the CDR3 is TGTGCCAGTGGTCGGGGTAGGTCGGCTAATTCACCCCTCCACTTT. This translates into CASGRGRSANSPLHF.